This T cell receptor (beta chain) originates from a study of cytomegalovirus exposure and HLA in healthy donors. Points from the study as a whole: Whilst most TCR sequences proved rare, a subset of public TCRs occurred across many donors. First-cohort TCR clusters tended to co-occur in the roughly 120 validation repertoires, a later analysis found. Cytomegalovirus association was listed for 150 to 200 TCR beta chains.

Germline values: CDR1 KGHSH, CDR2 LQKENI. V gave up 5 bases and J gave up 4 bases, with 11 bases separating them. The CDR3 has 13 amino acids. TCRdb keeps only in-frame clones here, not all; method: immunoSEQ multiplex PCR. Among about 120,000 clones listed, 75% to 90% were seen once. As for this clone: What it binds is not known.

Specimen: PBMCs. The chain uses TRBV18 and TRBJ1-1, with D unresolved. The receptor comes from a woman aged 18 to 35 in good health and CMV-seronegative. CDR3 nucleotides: TGTGCCAGCTCAGAGGCGGAGGGCACTGAAGCTTTCTTT. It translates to CASSEAEGTEAFF.